This TCR beta chain was sequenced during a study of blood T cell repertoires in COVID-19. In the study overall: COVID-19 samples, acute and convalescent, were from the United States, Italy and Spain.

Generated by immunoSEQ multiplex PCR, the TCRdb table keeps only in-frame clones and is missing some. The top ten clones hold over 2% of a sample with about 270,000 clones, 75% to 90% of them seen once. The CDR3 extends over 14 amino acids. V gave up 6 bases and J gave up 5 bases; unmatched junction bases: 6. Germline loops: CDR1 MNHEY, CDR2 SVGAGI. Everyone who took part was 18 to 89 years old, and they came from about 23 US areas. Recovered status applied to Cohort 3 donors who had two consecutive negative PCRs. It also applied to those with clearance or with symptom resolution. Specimen: PBMCs or T cells enriched from blood (not recorded which). This clonotype was sampled from a woman younger than 30 who had recovered from COVID-19. The chain links TRBV6-5 to TRBJ1-5; TRBD1 matches 8 bases. Written as DNA, the CDR3 is TGTGCCAGCAGCACCGGACAGGGCGATCAGCCCCAGCATTTT. This sequence encodes CASSTGQGDQPQHF.